A selection of T cell receptor beta chains follows, all from one sample in a study of blood T cell repertoires in COVID-19. The repertoire was sequenced with immunoSEQ multiplex PCR; TCRdb's copy has only in-frame clones and lacks some. Altogether about 210,000 clones are present, roughly 87% being singletons, with the ten largest covering approximately 10%. The sequenced material came from PBMCs or T cells enriched from blood (not recorded which). These receptors were obtained from a young man with acute COVID-19. Both conserved end residues are part of each CDR3. A D gene is named only where the DNA matches it firmly. Some rows mark clone size as missing; the rest say once, few, many or name a class of expanded clone.

j_call d_call clone_size v_call cdr3_nt cdr3_aa
TRBJ1-1 - - TRBV28 TGTGCCAGCAGCGAGGCCCTAAACACTGAAGCTTTCTTT CASSEALNTEAFF
TRBJ2-7 TRBD2 - TRBV6-4 TGTGCCAGCAGGCCCGGCACTAGCGGGAGCCCCATCTCCTACGAGCAGTACTTC CASRPGTSGSPISYEQYF
TRBJ2-1 - many TRBV19 TGTGCCAGTAGTAAAGTCCGCTTAGGCTCAAGCGATGAGCAGTTCTTC CASSKVRLGSSDEQFF
TRBJ1-6 - - TRBV7-3 TGTGCCAGCAGCTTACAGGGTCAGGGTTCACCCCTCCACTTT CASSLQGQGSPLHF
TRBJ2-2 - - TRBV11-3 TGTGCCAGCAGCTCCCCCCCGACTAGAAGGACCGGGGAGCTGTTTTTT CASSSPPTRRTGELFF
TRBJ2-3 - - TRBV6-1 TGTGCCAGCAGTGAAGTGGCAGTCCCAAGCACAGATACGCAGTATTTT CASSEVAVPSTDTQYF
TRBJ2-7 TRBD1 many TRBV4-2 TGTGCCAGCAGCCCGGGACAGGAGGCCTACGAGCAGTACTTC CASSPGQEAYEQYF
TRBJ1-4 - - TRBV19 TGTGCCAGTAGTACTACAGGGACAACTAATGAAAAACTGTTTTTT CASSTTGTTNEKLFF
TRBJ2-5 TRBD2 - TRBV7-3 TGTGCCAGCAGCCCCCAGGGGACTAGCGGGAGGTTAGGCCAGTACTTC CASSPQGTSGRLGQYF
TRBJ2-3 TRBD1 - TRBV2 TGTGCCAGCTCCAGGGGGACAGACCCCTTAGATACGCAGTATTTT CASSRGTDPLDTQYF
TRBJ2-7 - - TRBV4-1 TGCGCCAGCAGCCAAGATCTGATTACGGGAGTTGGTTACGAGCAGTACTTC CASSQDLITGVGYEQYF
TRBJ2-7 TRBD2 - TRBV24-1 TGTGCCACCAGCCAATCTAGCGGGACCGAGCAGTACTTC CATSQSSGTEQYF
TRBJ2-1 TRBD2 - TRBV19 TGTGCCAGTAGTATAGAGGGACTAGCGGCCTACAATGAGCAGTTCTTC CASSIEGLAAYNEQFF
TRBJ2-1 - - TRBV24-1 TGTGCCACCAGTGATCGTTCATATAGCTCCTACAATGAGCAGTTCTTC CATSDRSYSSYNEQFF
TRBJ2-7 TRBD1 - TRBV7-8 TGTGCCAGCAGCCTAAGACAGGGGCCTAGTTACGAGCAGTACTTC CASSLRQGPSYEQYF
TRBJ2-3 TRBD2 - TRBV3-1/TRBV3-2 TGTGCCAGCAGCCGGATACTAGCGGGAGTGGCAGATACGCAGTATTTT CASSRILAGVADTQYF
TRBJ2-5 TRBD1 - TRBV28 TGTGCCAGCATCCAAGGGGGCGAGACCCAGTACTTC CASIQGGETQYF
TRBJ2-1 TRBD2 - TRBV25-1 TGTGCCAGCAGTACGCGGACTAGCGGCTCCTACAATGAGCAGTTCTTC CASSTRTSGSYNEQFF
TRBJ1-5 TRBD1 - TRBV3-1/TRBV3-2 TGTGCCAGCAGCCCACTCGACAGGGCCCAGCCCCAGCATTTT CASSPLDRAQPQHF
TRBJ2-1 TRBD2 - TRBV7-3 TGTGCCAGCAGCTTAGGGCTAGCGGCGACCTACAATGAGCAGTTCTTC CASSLGLAATYNEQFF
TRBJ2-7 - - TRBV4-1 TGCGCCAGCAGCCAAGAAGGGCTAGCGAGCACCTACGAGCAGTACTTC CASSQEGLASTYEQYF
TRBJ2-1 - once TRBV4-2 TGTGCCAGCAGCCAAGCGGGGACCTACAATGAGCAGTTCTTC CASSQAGTYNEQFF
TRBJ2-7 TRBD1 - TRBV7-9 TGTGCCAGCAGCTCGGACAGGATCCCCTACGAGCAGTACTTC CASSSDRIPYEQYF